The next 10 T cell receptor beta chains were all read from a single sample in a study of shared clonotypes between healthy human individuals. The assay was immunoSEQ multiplex PCR, and TCRdb's table has in-frame clones only and misses some. This sample has 1.4 million to 1.5 million clones, with approximately 96% found just once. The material sequenced was naive CD4+ T cells sorted from blood. Stated subset: CD45RA+ positively selected. These receptors originate from a man under 40 in good health.

This chain links TRBV6-1 with TRBJ2-7; 8 bases match TRBD2. The CDR3 runs to 13 residues. The germline gives CDR1 MNHNS, CDR2 SASEGT. V lost 7 bases, J lost 3 bases, and 5 bases stayed unmatched. The DNA of the CDR3 is TGTGCCAGCACAGACAGCGGGAGCTACGAGCAGTACTTC. Translating it yields CASTDSGSYEQYF.

The chain carries TRBV21-1 and TRBJ2-2; the D segment call TRBD2 is taken from the table without a DNA check. TRBV21-1 is termed a pseudogene. The CDR3 has 17 residues. In DNA, the CDR3 is TGTGCCAGCAGCAAAATACCGGGAGCGGGGGATACCGGGGAGCTGTTTTTT. Its protein is CASSKIPGAGDTGELFF.

The chain has TRBV27 and TRBJ2-7, with TRBD2 matching 10 bases. Trimming removed 4 bases from V and 6 bases from J; junction bases left unmatched: 18. There are 18 residues in the CDR3. Germline values: CDR1 MNHEY, CDR2 SMNVEV (reference sequence). In nucleotides, the CDR3 is TGTGCCAGCAGTTCCGTAAGGCTAGCGGGAGTCAAAATGGGCGAGCAGTACTTC. The encoded protein is CASSSVRLAGVKMGEQYF.

This clone was seen only once. The V call is TRBV2, the J call TRBJ1-1, with D perhaps matching TRBD1 (5 bases). Trimming cost V 3 bases and J 8 bases, with 13 bases left between them. The V gene's germline CDR1 is SNHLY and CDR2 FYNNEI. The length of the CDR3 is 13 residues. The DNA of the CDR3 is TGTGCCAGCAGTGAGGGATGGACATCAGAAGCTTTCTTT. Translation: CASSEGWTSEAFF.

V and J are TRBV7-2 and TRBJ2-3; possible D gene TRBD1, 5 bases. The germline gives CDR1 SGHTA, CDR2 FQGNSA. The length of the CDR3 is 15 residues. Trimming shortened V by 5 bases and J by 6 bases, and 18 bases separated the two germline ends. The CDR3 nucleotides are TGTGCCAGCAGCCTAGACAGTGGAAGGCCGGATACGCAGTATTTT. Its protein is CASSLDSGRPDTQYF.

The chain employs TRBV12-5 and TRBJ2-1; 12 bases match TRBD2. Germline trimming cut 3 bases from V and 8 bases from J; bases unmatched to any gene: 5. Germline CDR1 LGHNT, CDR2 FRNRAP. CDR3 size: 15 residues. CDR3 DNA sequence: TGTGCTAGTGGTTTTTGGACTAGCGGGATCGATGAGCAGTTCTTC. This translates into CASGFWTSGIDEQFF.

This clone was observed a few times. The chain links TRBV27 to TRBJ1-1; D unresolved. The germline V gene has CDR1 MNHEY and CDR2 SMNVEV (reference sequence). The CDR3 runs to 15 residues. The V gene lost 2 bases and the J gene lost 1 base, with 11 bases spanning the gap. The CDR3 DNA sequence: TGTGCCAGCAGTTTAATAAGTAGAGGGAACACTGAAGCTTTCTTT. Translation: CASSLISRGNTEAFF.

The chain carries TRBV10-3 and TRBJ2-3; 11 nucleotides align to TRBD1. With 8 bases clipped from V and 0 bases from J, the junction kept 1 base outside the gene matches. This CDR3 has 14 amino acids. Germline loops: CDR1 ENHRY, CDR2 SYGVKD. The CDR3 sequence: CAIGQGASTDTQYF. The CDR3, as DNA: TGTGCCATCGGACAGGGGGCTAGCACAGATACGCAGTATTTT.

This clone came up once. This chain connects TRBV6-5 to TRBJ2-5; 7 positions match TRBD2. Trimming removed 5 bases from V and 2 bases from J; junction bases left unmatched: 5. CDR1 MNHEY and CDR2 SVGAGI come from the germline V gene. This CDR3 is built from 14 residues. CDR3 amino acids: CASSRGVVQETQYF. The CDR3 DNA reads TGTGCCAGCAGTCGGGGGGTGGTGCAAGAGACCCAGTACTTC.

This chain uses TRBV9 with TRBJ2-2; D gene unclear. The length of the CDR3 is 14 residues. In germline, CDR1 is SGDLS, CDR2 YYNGEE. V was pared by 5 bases and J by 7 bases, with 15 bases between. CDR3 in DNA: TGTGCCAGCAGATTTTATGACACAGACGGGGAGCTGTTTTTT. Protein product: CASRFYDTDGELFF.